This T cell receptor beta chain was obtained from a study of T-cell reconstitution after alpha-beta-depleted transplantation in children. Trimming pared 4 bases from V and 0 bases from J, leaving 11 bases between. Germline CDR1 and CDR2: SGHTS and YDEGEE. This CDR3 has 16 residues. Construction of the TCRbeta library involved unique molecular identifiers. TCRdb used MiXCR to reprocess the PCR reads, holding one entry per CDR3 protein. The repertoire holds more than 550,000 distinct CDR3 sequences, with 8% to 11% as singletons. The sequenced sample was PBMCs from the stem cell graft donor, obtained from the stem cell graft. J is TRBJ2-6 and V is TRBV5-8, with no clear D. The source is a human donor who donated a stem cell graft to a child with acute myeloid leukemia. The CDR3 bases are TGTGCCAGCAGCCGCTACGCGAGCTCTGGGGCCAACGTCCTGACTTTC. Translation gives CASSRYASSGANVLTF.